The rows below give T cell receptor beta chains drawn from one sample of a study of STAT3 mutations in large granular lymphocyte leukemia. Measured with immunoSEQ multiplex PCR; TCRdb has only the in-frame clones, and not every one. The table has approximately 8,000 clones, approximately 91% seen once. The material sequenced was peripheral blood mononuclear cells. The receptors were sampled from a man older than 75 with T-cell large granular lymphocyte leukemia. Some clones in this sample may be carry-over from other donors' samples. Each CDR3 is given with its conserved first and last residue. A D gene is named only where the DNA matches it firmly. Rows may omit the clone size; those that give it use once, few, many or a size class.

TRBJ2-7 | - | - | TRBV30 | CAWNMGNWGEQYF | TGTGCCTGGAACATGGGGAATTGGGGCGAGCAGTACTTC
TRBJ1-5 | - | TRBD1 | TRBV6-6 | CASSLSGTGDQPQHF | TGTGCCAGCAGTTTATCCGGGACAGGGGATCAGCCCCAGCATTTT
TRBJ2-5 | - | TRBD1 | TRBV10-3 | CAISVTGETQYF | TGTGCCATCAGTGTGACAGGGGAGACCCAGTACTTC
TRBJ1-4 | - | - | TRBV4-3 | CASSQSNSLYEKLFF | TGCGCCAGCAGCCAGTCCAACAGTCTCTACGAAAAACTGTTTTTT
TRBJ2-1 | - | - | TRBV5-6 | CASSLASTHYNEWQFF | TGTGCCAGCAGCTTGGCCTCGACCCACTACAATGAGTGGCAGTTCTTC
TRBJ2-7 | - | - | TRBV15 | CATSRDLDSRFYEQYF | TGTGCCACCAGCAGAGATTTGGACTCTAGGTTCTACGAGCAGTACTTC
TRBJ1-2 | - | TRBD1 | TRBV7-2 | CASSPGQINYGYTF | TGTGCCAGCAGCCCGGGACAGATTAACTATGGCTACACCTTC
TRBJ1-1 | - | - | TRBV5-6 | CASSWGKNTEAFF | TGTGCCAGCAGCTGGGGCAAGAACACTGAAGCTTTCTTT
TRBJ2-1 | once | - | TRBV30 | CAWSVNGGVYQFF | TGTGCCTGGAGTGTAAACGGGGGCGTATATCAGTTCTTC
TRBJ2-7 | - | - | TRBV6-1 | CASGNWATRQYF | TGTGCCAGCGGGAATTGGGCGACAAGGCAGTACTTC
TRBJ1-1 | - | - | TRBV6-6 | CASSYVASTEAFF | TGTGCCAGCAGTTACGTGGCAAGCACTGAAGCTTTCTTT
TRBJ1-2 | - | TRBD1 | TRBV5-6 | CASTSDRERGYTF | TGTGCCAGCACCTCCGACAGGGAGAGGGGCTACACCTTC
TRBJ2-3 | - | - | TRBV6-5 | CASGGTDTQYF | TGTGCCAGCGGGGGCACAGATACGCAGTATTTT
TRBJ2-7 | - | - | TRBV11-2 | CASSLGGIEQYF | TGTGCCAGCAGCTTAGGAGGGATCGAGCAGTACTTC
TRBJ1-5 | - | TRBD1 | TRBV29-1 | CSVLQGNQPQHF | TGCAGCGTGTTACAGGGGAATCAGCCCCAGCATTTT
TRBJ1-5 | - | - | TRBV28 | CASSGNRAGHF | TGTGCCAGCAGTGGGAACAGGGCTGGTCATTTT
TRBJ1-5 | - | - | TRBV28 | CASRTGLYQPQHF | TGTGCCAGCAGGACCGGACTCTATCAGCCCCAGCATTTT
TRBJ2-7 | - | - | TRBV18 | CASSGDTTYEQYF | TGTGCCAGCTCAGGGGACACAACCTACGAGCAGTACTTC
TRBJ2-1 | - | TRBD1 | TRBV7-7 | CASSLEQGSYNEQFF | TGTGCTAGCAGCTTAGAACAGGGGAGCTACAATGAGCAGTTCTTC
TRBJ2-1 | - | - | TRBV27 | CASSPQGGEQFF | TGTGCCAGCAGCCCGCAGGGCGGTGAGCAGTTCTTC
TRBJ2-2 | - | - | TRBV6-1 | CASSEPGRELFF | TGTGCCAGCAGTGAGCCGGGACGGGAGCTGTTTTTT
TRBJ2-3 | - | - | TRBV14 | CASRDTRSSTDTQYF | TGTGCCAGCAGAGACACTAGGTCTAGCACAGATACGCAGTATTTT
TRBJ2-6 | few | TRBD1 | TRBV5-1 | CASSRPGQEKSGANVLTF | TGCGCCAGCAGTCGTCCGGGACAGGAAAAGTCTGGGGCCAACGTCCTGACTTTC
TRBJ2-7 | - | - | TRBV5-1 | CASSLVGSREQYF | TGCGCCAGCAGCTTGGTGGGCAGCCGCGAGCAGTACTTC
TRBJ1-1 | - | - | TRBV9 | CASSVGGSMNTEAFF | TGTGCCAGCAGCGTAGGTGGCTCCATGAACACTGAAGCTTTCTTT
TRBJ1-2 | once | TRBD1 | TRBV4-1 | CASGGTGEESGYTF | TGCGCCAGCGGCGGGACAGGGGAGGAAAGTGGCTACACCTTC
TRBJ2-5 | - | - | TRBV5-1 | CASSYDVETQYF | TGCGCCAGCAGCTACGACGTAGAGACCCAGTACTTC
TRBJ1-2 | - | TRBD1 | TRBV7-9 | CASSLVVDRSYGYTF | TGTGCCAGCAGCTTAGTGGTGGACAGGAGCTATGGCTACACCTTC
TRBJ2-3 | once | - | TRBV30 | CASNPSGVTDTQYF | TGTGCCTCAAACCCTAGTGGAGTCACAGATACGCAGTATTTT
TRBJ1-4 | once | TRBD1 | TRBV7-9 | CASSFQGVGEKLFF | TGTGCCAGCAGCTTTCAGGGGGTTGGTGAAAAACTGTTTTTT
TRBJ1-1 | - | - | TRBV12-5 | CASGLEGRWTEAFF | TGTGCTAGTGGTTTAGAGGGGCGGTGGACTGAAGCTTTCTTT
TRBJ1-2 | once | TRBD1 | TRBV27 | CASLDRDYGYTF | TGTGCCTCCTTGGACAGGGACTACGGCTACACCTTC
TRBJ1-2 | - | - | TRBV29-1 | CSVDVQGNGYTF | TGCAGCGTTGATGTTCAGGGAAATGGCTACACCTTC
TRBJ1-2 | - | - | TRBV6-5 | CASSYEISYGYTF | TGTGCCAGCAGTTATGAGATCTCCTATGGCTACACCTTC
TRBJ2-7 | - | - | TRBV7-9 | CASALPSDEQYF | TGTGCCAGCGCCCTCCCGAGTGACGAGCAGTACTTC
TRBJ1-3 | - | TRBD1 | TRBV2 | CASTLATGAGNTIYF | TGTGCCAGCACCCTGGCGACAGGGGCTGGAAACACCATATATTTT
TRBJ2-5 | - | TRBD1 | TRBV19 | CASSIGTGPRVKETQYF | TGTGCCAGTAGTATAGGGACAGGACCTAGGGTAAAAGAGACCCAGTACTTC
TRBJ2-1 | - | - | TRBV13 | CASSLPGGQRVVGEQFF | TGTGCCAGCAGCTTGCCCGGCGGGCAGCGGGTTGTAGGTGAGCAGTTCTTC
TRBJ2-3 | - | TRBD2 | TRBV10-3 | CAISGGGANTQYF | TGTGCCATCAGTGGCGGGGGGGCGAATACGCAGTATTTT
TRBJ2-3 | - | TRBD1 | TRBV5-1 | CASSGDRRTDTQYF | TGCGCCAGCAGCGGGGACAGACGCACAGATACGCAGTATTTT
TRBJ2-7 | - | - | TRBV5-1 | CASKWGGDTAYEQYF | TGCGCCAGCAAGTGGGGGGGGGACACGGCCTACGAGCAGTACTTC
TRBJ1-2 | - | - | TRBV27 | CASTQGAAGYTF | TGTGCCAGCACCCAAGGGGCAGCAGGCTACACCTTC
TRBJ2-7 | - | - | TRBV7-2 | CASSLARQYEQYF | TGTGCCAGCAGCTTAGCGCGACAGTACGAGCAGTACTTC
TRBJ1-2 | - | - | TRBV5-1 | CASSLSAGGGYTF | TGCGCCAGCAGCTTATCGGCTGGGGGTGGCTACACCTTC
TRBJ1-3 | - | - | TRBV5-5 | CASSPTSGSGNTIYF | TGTGCCAGCAGCCCGACCTCCGGGAGCGGAAACACCATATATTTT
TRBJ2-3 | - | - | TRBV5-1 | CASSLGEGGDTQYF | TGCGCCAGCAGCTTGGGAGAGGGTGGAGATACGCAGTATTTT
TRBJ1-1 | - | TRBD1 | TRBV6-5 | CASRTDRVRTEAFF | TGTGCCAGCAGAACGGACAGGGTCCGAACTGAAGCTTTCTTT
TRBJ2-7 | - | - | TRBV19 | CASSTGLLRPGTYEQYF | TGTGCCAGTAGTACAGGCCTACTACGTCCGGGCACCTACGAGCAGTACTTC
TRBJ1-2 | - | - | TRBV6-1 | CASRTAPPQAYGYTF | TGTGCCAGCAGGACGGCCCCGCCTCAGGCCTATGGCTACACCTTC